These T cell receptor beta chains were read from a single sample in a study of blood T cell repertoires in COVID-19. Repertoires were generated with immunoSEQ multiplex PCR, while TCRdb's copy carries only in-frame clones and drops some. Here the sample spans around 300,000 clones, 80% to 90% being singletons. The specimen sequenced was peripheral blood. Source of these receptors: a woman aged 30 to 39 with active or convalescent COVID-19. The CDR3 runs from the conserved cysteine through the conserved F or W. The order of the fields is V gene, D gene, clone size, J gene, CDR3 protein, CDR3 DNA. The D gene is left open where the match is weak. Size is stated for part of the rows, as once, few or many counts, or as a class when the clone is expanded.

V gene: TRBV18
D gene: TRBD2
clone size: NA
J gene: TRBJ2-1
CDR3 protein: CASSPPGTSGGGYNEQFF
CDR3 DNA: TGTGCCAGCTCACCACCGGGCACTAGCGGGGGAGGCTACAATGAGCAGTTCTTC

V gene: TRBV7-6
D gene: TRBD2
clone size: NA
J gene: TRBJ2-5
CDR3 protein: CASSLWAGGIQETQYF
CDR3 DNA: TGTGCCAGCAGCTTATGGGCGGGGGGAATCCAAGAGACCCAGTACTTC

V gene: TRBV5-1
D gene: TRBD1
clone size: NA
J gene: TRBJ1-4
CDR3 protein: CASSPDRVEYEKLFF
CDR3 DNA: TGCGCCAGCAGCCCCGACAGGGTAGAGTACGAAAAACTGTTTTTT

V gene: TRBV5-1
D gene: TRBD1
clone size: once
J gene: TRBJ2-5
CDR3 protein: CASSPGTAKETQYF
CDR3 DNA: TGCGCCAGCAGCCCCGGGACAGCTAAAGAGACCCAGTACTTC

V gene: TRBV18
D gene: TRBD2
clone size: NA
J gene: TRBJ2-3
CDR3 protein: CASSPRSLAGDTQYF
CDR3 DNA: TGTGCCAGCTCACCGAGGTCCCTAGCGGGAGATACGCAGTATTTT

V gene: TRBV5-6
D gene: NA
clone size: NA
J gene: TRBJ1-1
CDR3 protein: CASSLRTLPLRSEAFF
CDR3 DNA: TGTGCCAGCAGCTTGAGGACACTCCCCCTGCGCTCTGAAGCTTTCTTT

V gene: TRBV5-4
D gene: TRBD1
clone size: NA
J gene: TRBJ1-1
CDR3 protein: CASSPDLQGRWTEAFF
CDR3 DNA: TGTGCCAGCAGCCCGGACTTACAGGGGCGGTGGACTGAAGCTTTCTTT

V gene: TRBV7-9
D gene: TRBD2
clone size: few
J gene: TRBJ2-3
CDR3 protein: CASSSGTRNTDTQYF
CDR3 DNA: TGTGCCAGCAGTTCCGGGACTAGAAACACAGATACGCAGTATTTT

V gene: TRBV29-1
D gene: TRBD2
clone size: NA
J gene: TRBJ2-5
CDR3 protein: CSVDGRLAGRQETQYF
CDR3 DNA: TGCAGCGTTGATGGACGACTAGCGGGGCGTCAAGAGACCCAGTACTTC

V gene: TRBV11-3
D gene: TRBD1
clone size: NA
J gene: TRBJ2-1
CDR3 protein: CASSSTGQGARNEQFF
CDR3 DNA: TGTGCCAGCAGCTCGACAGGACAGGGGGCGCGCAATGAGCAGTTCTTC

V gene: TRBV6-4
D gene: NA
clone size: NA
J gene: TRBJ1-6
CDR3 protein: CASSDSRGGSPLHF
CDR3 DNA: TGTGCCAGCAGTGACTCCAGGGGAGGGTCACCCCTCCACTTT

V gene: TRBV2
D gene: NA
clone size: once
J gene: TRBJ2-2
CDR3 protein: CASSQGLGGELFF
CDR3 DNA: TGTGCCAGCAGCCAGGGCTTGGGCGGGGAGCTGTTTTTT

V gene: TRBV5-3
D gene: TRBD1
clone size: NA
J gene: TRBJ1-1
CDR3 protein: CARSFDGQGSEAFF
CDR3 DNA: TGTGCCAGAAGCTTCGACGGACAGGGCTCAGAAGCTTTCTTT

V gene: TRBV11-2
D gene: NA
clone size: few
J gene: TRBJ1-6
CDR3 protein: CASSSLGGSSYNSPLHF
CDR3 DNA: TGTGCCAGCAGCTCCCTGGGAGGGTCCTCCTATAATTCACCCCTCCACTTT

V gene: TRBV28
D gene: NA
clone size: NA
J gene: TRBJ2-3
CDR3 protein: CASSSGSSTDTQYF
CDR3 DNA: TGTGCCAGCAGCAGTGGTAGCAGCACAGATACGCAGTATTTT

V gene: TRBV25-1
D gene: NA
clone size: NA
J gene: TRBJ2-7
CDR3 protein: CASSDHARQRPYEQYF
CDR3 DNA: TGTGCCAGCAGTGATCACGCAAGGCAGAGGCCCTACGAGCAGTACTTC

V gene: TRBV3-1/TRBV3-2
D gene: NA
clone size: NA
J gene: TRBJ1-2
CDR3 protein: CASSQPGANYGYTF
CDR3 DNA: TGTGCCAGCAGCCAGCCGGGGGCTAACTATGGCTACACCTTC

V gene: TRBV2
D gene: NA
clone size: once
J gene: TRBJ1-6
CDR3 protein: CASRANSPLHF
CDR3 DNA: TGTGCCAGCAGAGCTAATTCACCCCTCCACTTT

V gene: TRBV12-3/TRBV12-4
D gene: NA
clone size: NA
J gene: TRBJ1-1
CDR3 protein: CASRPLMNTEAFF
CDR3 DNA: TGTGCCAGCAGACCACTCATGAACACTGAAGCTTTCTTT

V gene: TRBV6-2/TRBV6-3
D gene: NA
clone size: NA
J gene: TRBJ2-7
CDR3 protein: CASSYSLGLRYEQYF
CDR3 DNA: TGTGCCAGCAGTTACTCCTTGGGACTGCGTTACGAGCAGTACTTC

V gene: TRBV4-2
D gene: TRBD2
clone size: NA
J gene: TRBJ2-2
CDR3 protein: CAPAMASGGAGNTGELFF
CDR3 DNA: TGTGCCCCGGCCATGGCCAGCGGGGGGGCGGGGAACACCGGGGAGCTGTTTTTT

V gene: TRBV5-1
D gene: TRBD1
clone size: NA
J gene: TRBJ1-1
CDR3 protein: CATTGQDETEAFF
CDR3 DNA: TGCGCCACGACGGGACAGGACGAGACTGAAGCTTTCTTT

V gene: TRBV2
D gene: NA
clone size: NA
J gene: TRBJ2-3
CDR3 protein: CASRVSGSTDTQYF
CDR3 DNA: TGTGCCAGCAGAGTTAGCGGATCCACAGATACGCAGTATTTT

V gene: TRBV10-3
D gene: NA
clone size: NA
J gene: TRBJ2-1
CDR3 protein: CATTADRSYNEQFF
CDR3 DNA: TGTGCCACCACGGCGGATCGCTCCTACAATGAGCAGTTCTTC

V gene: TRBV27
D gene: TRBD1
clone size: NA
J gene: TRBJ2-7
CDR3 protein: CASSPYRGSLEQYF
CDR3 DNA: TGTGCCAGCAGTCCCTACAGGGGATCCTTGGAGCAGTACTTC

V gene: TRBV7-6
D gene: TRBD1
clone size: NA
J gene: TRBJ2-3
CDR3 protein: CASSQRWGQGRSTDTQYF
CDR3 DNA: TGTGCCAGCAGCCAAAGATGGGGACAGGGGAGAAGCACAGATACGCAGTATTTT

V gene: TRBV20-1
D gene: TRBD1
clone size: few
J gene: TRBJ1-6
CDR3 protein: CSASDRGQKNNHF
CDR3 DNA: TGCAGTGCTAGTGACAGGGGCCAAAAGAATAACCACTTT

V gene: TRBV7-3
D gene: NA
clone size: NA
J gene: TRBJ2-1
CDR3 protein: CASSRQGVGDEQFF
CDR3 DNA: TGTGCCAGCAGCCGCCAAGGGGTAGGCGATGAGCAGTTCTTC

V gene: TRBV7-2
D gene: TRBD1
clone size: NA
J gene: TRBJ1-5
CDR3 protein: CASSDRGGQPQHF
CDR3 DNA: TGTGCCAGCAGCGACAGGGGAGGTCAGCCCCAGCATTTT

V gene: TRBV15
D gene: NA
clone size: NA
J gene: TRBJ2-2
CDR3 protein: CATSRDPFSGTGELFF
CDR3 DNA: TGTGCCACCAGCAGAGATCCGTTTTCAGGGACCGGGGAGCTGTTTTTT

V gene: TRBV4-3
D gene: NA
clone size: NA
J gene: TRBJ2-1
CDR3 protein: CASRQGRYNEQFF
CDR3 DNA: TGCGCCAGCAGACAGGGTCGGTACAATGAGCAGTTCTTC

V gene: TRBV19
D gene: TRBD2
clone size: NA
J gene: TRBJ2-1
CDR3 protein: CASSIRAGGDNEQFF
CDR3 DNA: TGTGCCAGTAGTATAAGAGCGGGGGGGGACAATGAGCAGTTCTTC

V gene: TRBV9
D gene: NA
clone size: NA
J gene: TRBJ1-2
CDR3 protein: CASSRSGDSNYGYTF
CDR3 DNA: TGTGCCAGCAGCCGGTCGGGGGACTCTAACTATGGCTACACCTTC

V gene: TRBV25-1
D gene: TRBD1
clone size: once
J gene: TRBJ1-4
CDR3 protein: CASSEQTGGTEKLFF
CDR3 DNA: TGTGCCAGCAGTGAACAGACAGGGGGCACTGAAAAACTGTTTTTT

V gene: TRBV30
D gene: NA
clone size: NA
J gene: TRBJ2-2
CDR3 protein: CAWSGFLAKSGELFF
CDR3 DNA: TGTGCCTGGAGTGGTTTTTTAGCGAAGTCCGGGGAGCTGTTTTTT

V gene: TRBV10-3
D gene: NA
clone size: NA
J gene: TRBJ1-2
CDR3 protein: CAISGITGSYGYTF
CDR3 DNA: TGTGCCATCAGTGGCATTACAGGTTCCTATGGCTACACCTTC

V gene: TRBV28
D gene: NA
clone size: NA
J gene: TRBJ1-1
CDR3 protein: CASSFPGGAAEAFF
CDR3 DNA: TGTGCCAGCAGTTTTCCTGGGGGGGCAGCTGAAGCTTTCTTT

V gene: TRBV5-1
D gene: TRBD2
clone size: NA
J gene: TRBJ2-7
CDR3 protein: CASSPRLAGPYEQYF
CDR3 DNA: TGCGCCAGCAGCCCTCGACTAGCGGGGCCCTACGAGCAGTACTTC

V gene: TRBV11-2
D gene: NA
clone size: NA
J gene: TRBJ2-1
CDR3 protein: CASSHAEIGSPEQFF
CDR3 DNA: TGTGCCAGCAGCCATGCGGAGATTGGGTCTCCTGAGCAGTTCTTC

V gene: TRBV28
D gene: TRBD1
clone size: NA
J gene: TRBJ1-2
CDR3 protein: CASSSGQGVYGYTF
CDR3 DNA: TGTGCCAGCAGTTCGGGACAGGGGGTCTATGGCTACACCTTC

V gene: TRBV10-3
D gene: NA
clone size: few
J gene: TRBJ2-2
CDR3 protein: CAINRQRRPTGELFF
CDR3 DNA: TGTGCCATCAACAGACAGCGAAGGCCCACCGGGGAGCTGTTTTTT

V gene: TRBV21-1
D gene: NA
clone size: NA
J gene: TRBJ2-5
CDR3 protein: CASTRDRDQETQYF
CDR3 DNA: TGTGCCAGCACCCGGGACAGGGACCAAGAGACCCAGTACTTC

V gene: TRBV5-1
D gene: NA
clone size: once
J gene: TRBJ1-1
CDR3 protein: CASSWGRSEAFF
CDR3 DNA: TGCGCCAGCAGCTGGGGCAGGTCCGAAGCTTTCTTT

V gene: TRBV5-4
D gene: TRBD2
clone size: NA
J gene: TRBJ2-1
CDR3 protein: CASSPPGAGGDNEQFF
CDR3 DNA: TGTGCCAGCAGCCCACCCGGAGCGGGGGGGGACAATGAGCAGTTCTTC

V gene: TRBV5-3
D gene: NA
clone size: NA
J gene: TRBJ1-2
CDR3 protein: CARSLGRGPPLFLPYGYTF
CDR3 DNA: TGTGCCAGAAGCTTGGGCAGGGGCCCACCCCTATTCCTTCCCTATGGCTACACCTTC

V gene: TRBV24-1
D gene: NA
clone size: NA
J gene: TRBJ1-5
CDR3 protein: CATSDGQHYQPQHF
CDR3 DNA: TGTGCCACCAGTGACGGACAGCATTATCAGCCCCAGCATTTT

V gene: TRBV7-2
D gene: TRBD2
clone size: NA
J gene: TRBJ2-7
CDR3 protein: CASSLDGGASYEQYF
CDR3 DNA: TGTGCCAGCAGCTTAGACGGGGGGGCCAGCTACGAGCAGTACTTC

V gene: TRBV5-6
D gene: TRBD2
clone size: NA
J gene: TRBJ2-3
CDR3 protein: CASSLRTSFNTDTQYF
CDR3 DNA: TGTGCCAGCAGCCTAAGGACTAGCTTTAACACAGATACGCAGTATTTT

V gene: TRBV24-1
D gene: TRBD1
clone size: NA
J gene: TRBJ1-1
CDR3 protein: CATSDFSQGKSEAFF
CDR3 DNA: TGTGCCACCAGTGACTTCTCACAGGGGAAGTCTGAAGCTTTCTTT

V gene: TRBV29-1
D gene: TRBD1
clone size: NA
J gene: TRBJ2-7
CDR3 protein: CSVGYGWGAGTAAPYEQYF
CDR3 DNA: TGCAGCGTTGGCTACGGTTGGGGCGCCGGGACAGCGGCACCCTACGAGCAGTACTTC

V gene: TRBV27
D gene: TRBD1
clone size: NA
J gene: TRBJ2-7
CDR3 protein: CASSPGDSSYEQYF
CDR3 DNA: TGTGCCAGCAGTCCAGGGGACAGCTCCTACGAGCAGTACTTC

V gene: TRBV18
D gene: TRBD1
clone size: NA
J gene: TRBJ1-6
CDR3 protein: CASSPSGTGVGSSYNSPLHF
CDR3 DNA: TGTGCCAGCTCACCTTCCGGGACAGGGGTCGGAAGCTCCTATAATTCACCCCTCCACTTT

V gene: TRBV28
D gene: TRBD1
clone size: NA
J gene: TRBJ2-7
CDR3 protein: CASSLDRGDEQYF
CDR3 DNA: TGTGCCAGCAGTTTGGACAGGGGTGACGAGCAGTACTTC

V gene: TRBV9
D gene: TRBD1
clone size: NA
J gene: TRBJ1-3
CDR3 protein: CASSRQGGGNTIYF
CDR3 DNA: TGTGCCAGCAGCCGACAGGGAGGTGGAAACACCATATATTTT

V gene: TRBV6-6
D gene: NA
clone size: NA
J gene: TRBJ1-5
CDR3 protein: CASSYSGTLGPQHF
CDR3 DNA: TGTGCCAGCAGTTACTCGGGCACCTTAGGGCCCCAGCATTTT

V gene: TRBV7-2
D gene: TRBD2
clone size: once
J gene: TRBJ2-1
CDR3 protein: CASSEDTSGGIYNEQFF
CDR3 DNA: TGTGCCAGCAGCGAAGACACTAGCGGGGGGATCTACAATGAGCAGTTCTTC